Presented here are 11 T cell receptor beta chains from one specimen sequenced in a study of blood T cells in healthy people across ages (dated by TCRdb to 2015 to 2017). Libraries were built with 5' RACE. This sample was sequenced with an Illumina HiSeq 2500. A second PCR of roughly 7 to 12 cycles was run with a J-beta primer mix and a sample-barcoded 5' primer. TCRdb reprocessing: public reads trimmed at Q25 with fastp, clones called with MiXCR, in-frame beta chains kept. When rows share a CDR3 protein, they turn into one entry using the most common DNA and genes. Across this sample there are fewer than 650,000 distinct CDR3 sequences, with 25% to 35% seen only once. Clones ranked in the top ten supply approximately 3.6% of the sample. This same sample was also taken into another study, of T cells of mothers and their children.

The sample was blood. The source is a boy between 2 and 10 years old in good health.

The chain combines TRBV5-1 with TRBJ2-7; the D is unclear. The V end was cut by 4 bases, the J end by 2 bases, with 13 bases between. This CDR3 is 14 amino acids long. Germline-derived CDR1 and CDR2 are SGHRS and YFSETQ. CDR3 in amino acids: CASSKESMAYEQYF. Here the CDR3 DNA reads TGCGCCAGCAGCAAAGAGAGTATGGCCTACGAGCAGTACTTC.

This chain's CDR3 is CASSVASVQSGTEAFF. In nucleotides, the CDR3 is TGTGCCAGCAGCGTAGCTAGTGTCCAGTCCGGAACTGAAGCTTTCTTT. The chain employs TRBV9 and TRBJ1-1; D uncertain. This CDR3 is built from 16 residues. The V end was cut by 0 bases, the J end by 5 bases, with 17 bases between. Germline V gene sequence: CDR1 SGDLS, CDR2 YYNGEE.

The chain combines TRBV7-9 with TRBJ2-7, with TRBD2 as a possible D gene (6 bases). In germline, CDR1 is SEHNR, CDR2 FQNEAQ (reference sequence). The CDR3 extends over 15 amino acids. Trimming shortened V by 4 bases and J by 4 bases, and 17 bases separated the two germline ends. Here the CDR3 DNA reads TGTGCCAGCAGCTCAGCGGGCGGGGCCCAGTACGAGCAGTACTTC. Translation: CASSSAGGAQYEQYF.

The rearrangement links TRBV12-3 or TRBV12-4 to TRBJ1-2, with D maybe TRBD1 (6 bases). Trimming removed 7 bases from V and 6 bases from J, with 15 bases in between. The CDR3 loop spans 13 amino acids. The CDR3 is CASTLTGYDGYTF. In nucleotides, the CDR3 is TGTGCCAGCACCCTAACAGGGTATGATGGCTACACCTTC.

V is TRBV2 and J is TRBJ1-1; D gene uncertain. Germline V gives CDR1 SNHLY, CDR2 FYNNEI. This CDR3 region has 15 residues. V lost 5 bases to trimming and J lost 5 bases, with 18 bases between them. CDR3 sequence: CASSLGEVRVTEAFF. CDR3 DNA sequence: TGTGCCAGCAGTCTCGGGGAGGTTCGGGTTACTGAAGCTTTCTTT.

The table lists this clonotype with a few counts. The chain has TRBV7-2 and TRBJ2-3, with no clear D. The CDR3 is made up of 15 amino acids. V shed 2 bases and J shed 1 base, with 10 bases lying between them. Germline lookup yields CDR1 SGHTA and CDR2 FQGNSA. The CDR3 here is CASSLSGLRTDTQYF. The DNA of the CDR3 is TGTGCCAGCAGCTTATCAGGCCTCCGCACAGATACGCAGTATTTT.

This chain uses TRBV12-3 or TRBV12-4 with TRBJ2-5; 8 nucleotides agree with TRBD2. The CDR3 loop spans 14 amino acids. Trimming took 9 bases from V and 3 from J; bases not matched to a gene: 9. The CDR3 region is CASYPGLGEETQYF. For the CDR3, the DNA is TGTGCCAGTTATCCGGGACTAGGAGAAGAGACCCAGTACTTC.

This chain links TRBV20-1 with TRBJ2-1, with D perhaps matching TRBD2 (5 bases). Germline CDR1 and CDR2: DFQATT and SNEGSKA (reference sequence). V lost 5 bases and J lost 3, with 20 bases in between. The CDR3 extends over 16 amino acids. CDR3 sequence reads: CSAVRTDLDVYNEQFF. CDR3 sequence (DNA): TGCAGTGCTGTTCGGACTGATTTAGACGTCTACAATGAGCAGTTCTTC.

This sequence joins TRBV12-3 or TRBV12-4 and TRBJ2-1, with TRBD1 as a possible D gene (6 bases). The end of the DNA fits TRBJ2-7 better, so the J call may be wrong. The CDR3 contains 15 residues. This CDR3 is CASSPRDIPFYEQYF. CDR3 sequence (DNA): TGTGCCAGCAGTCCACGGGACATCCCCTTTTACGAGCAGTACTTC.

This clonotype was seen only a few times. One end of the junction is discordant with germline, which a read error may explain. DNA of the CDR3: TGCGCCAGCAGCCTCCGGGACAACAGCGGGGAGCTGTTTTTT. This encodes CASSLRDNSGELFF. The chain recombines TRBV5-1 with TRBJ2-2, with a weak D call TRBD1 (6 bases). The V gene's germline CDR1 is SGHRS and CDR2 YFSETQ. CDR3 length: 14 amino acids.

The V and J genes are TRBV5-5 and TRBJ1-5, with D possibly matching TRBD1 (5 bases). The V gene's germline CDR1 is SGHKS and CDR2 YYEKEE (reference sequence). The V and J ends lost 0 bases and 2 bases respectively, with 9 bases between them. CDR3 length: 15 residues. CDR3 coding DNA: TGTGCCAGCAGCTTGGGGGGGATCGGCAATCAGCCCCAGCATTTT. Amino acids: CASSLGGIGNQPQHF.